This T cell receptor (beta chain) emerged from a study of tumor-infiltrating lymphocytes in localized non-small cell lung cancer. The CDR3 has 15 residues. Per germline, CDR1 GTSNPN and CDR2 SVGIG (reference sequence). V was pared by 2 bases and J by 1 base, with 12 bases between. This clone has a single count. TCRdb keeps only in-frame clones here, not all; method: immunoSEQ multiplex PCR. The sample lists approximately 15,000 clones; about four fifths were seen once. The specimen was lung tumor tissue. The chain carries TRBV30 and TRBJ1-5; TRBD1 is a possible D gene (5 bases). This clonotype originated in a human donor with non-small cell lung cancer. The DNA for the CDR3 is TGTGCCTGGAGTAGGGGACTAGGGAGCAATCAGCCCCAGCATTTT. Translation gives CAWSRGLGSNQPQHF. Complete variable domain (other parts from reference TRBV30 and TRBJ1-5): SQTIHQWPATLVQPVGSPLSLECTVEGTSNPNLYWYRQAAGRGLQLLFYSVGIGQISSEVPQNLSASRPQDRQFILSSKKLLLSDSGFYLCAWSRGLGSNQPQHFGDGTRLSIL.